This T cell receptor (beta chain) derives from a study of human thymus T cells (dated by TCRdb to the early 2020s). As for the study more broadly: The study used eight infant thymus samples plus four related peripheral blood samples to characterize TCR alpha and beta repertoires. The infant donors were about 6 to 250 days old, and the cohort included over five males and two females.

Thymus tissue was collected as surgical resects that were removed during corrective cardiac surgery. Immunologically healthy infants undergoing open corrective cardiac surgery for congenital heart defects in Finland were used as donors. Thymocytes were released mechanically from tissue and stored at -70 °C as pellets of about 10-34 million cells. A QIAsymphony instrument was used to extract genomic DNA from the frozen cell pellets. For this clone: Which antigen it targets is not known. It has no much larger one-base neighbor in the sample; base qualities were not kept.

Trimming removed 0 bases from V and 8 bases from J, leaving 8 bases between the germline ends. The CDR3 holds 14 amino acids from the cysteine to the phenylalanine. The only DNA kept is the CDR3, 42 bases in frame from the first base. The germline V gene yields SGHAT for CDR1 and FQNNGV for CDR2. The immunoSEQ multiplex PCR assay was used to amplify the TCRB and TCRAD loci from a standardized quantity of quality-controlled genomic DNA. The amplicons spanned the V(D)J region and were long enough to cover the CDR3 and allow V and J genes to be identified. Through the commercial immunoSEQ service, the amplicons were sequenced on an Illumina platform. The original pipeline was this. Primer bias and sequencing errors were corrected using previously described methods, and TCRAD and TCRB definitions followed the IMGT database. immunoSEQ Analyzer 3.0 and VDJTools were used for repertoire analysis, which covered basic statistics, V/J segment usage, diversity estimates, rarefaction and pairwise overlap. Diversity was estimated with Chao1, ChaoE, Efron-Thisted, Shannon and inverse Simpson indices, and also on datasets down-sampled to the smallest sample. Repertoire overlap was assessed by strict matching of CDR3 nucleotide sequence, V gene and J gene, and clustering was done by Jaccard-based multidimensional scaling. TCRdb mirrors the immuneACCESS table, restricted to in-frame sequences. Some clones are absent from its copies; in checked studies, under half trace to an unresolved V gene, and the reason for the others is unknown. D and trimming were read from the DNA, whereas the V and J calls and clone size are those reported in that table. A total of 100,000 to 150,000 clones appear in this sample, 90% to 95% of them only once. 0.02% to 0.03% of the sample is in the top ten clones.

Overall results and qualifications from the work: The related research reported highly overlapping thymic TCR repertoires among unrelated individuals. On average, thymus samples yielded some 810,000 unique TCRB clonotypes, whereas blood samples yielded about 84,000. Usage of V and J gene segments appeared to be biased in both the thymic and the peripheral blood repertoires.

Sequenced input: thymus tissue. This sequence was found in a boy in the first two years of life with a congenital heart defect but otherwise immunologically healthy. This sequence uses TRBV11-2 and TRBJ1-6; TRBD1 might be the D gene, on 5 matching bases. The DNA sequence is given as TGTGCCAGCAGCTTAGATCGGGGGGATTCACCCCTCCACTTT. This is translated as CASSLDRGDSPLHF.